This T cell receptor (beta chain) was captured in a study of T-cell memory formation after mild COVID-19. Study results and caveats: The CD4+ clones that contracted clustered mainly within CM and EM, and the CD8+ clones concentrated in EMRA. Still unconfirmed is whether the second-wave clones peaking on day 37 recognized SARS-CoV-2.

After removal of 7 bases from V and 10 bases from J, the junction contained 16 bases not matched to a gene. CDR1 is SEHNR, CDR2 FQNEAQ, per germline (reference sequence). This CDR3 region has 15 residues. This clonotype came up a few times. Its matching antigen is unknown. TCRdb ran MiXCR on the 5' RACE reads and lists one entry per CDR3 protein. The sample gives about 90,000 distinct CDR3 sequences, around 16% of which show up once; approximately 40% is in the top ten. This receptor was taken from a man between 18 and 29 years old who had mild COVID-19 (a few samples of this study predate the infection). Cell type and time point are not known. Sequenced sample: PBMCs or a T cell subset sorted from them (not recorded which). V and J are TRBV7-9 and TRBJ1-3; 7 positions match TRBD1. The CDR3: CASTATGPEGPTIYF. CDR3 bases: TGTGCCAGCACCGCGACAGGGCCGGAAGGTCCGACCATATATTTT.